The 22 T cell receptor beta chains in this list originate from one sample, sequenced in a study of Graves' ophthalmopathy and Graves' hyperthyroidism (dated by TCRdb to 2016 to 2018). Sequenced using an Illumina HiSeq 2000. For repertoire sequencing, TCR beta CDR3 regions were amplified from RNA transcripts. The first round was an RT-PCR using HTBI primers with the Qiagen OneStep RT-PCR kit, and this first round was followed by a second-round multiplex PCR, then size selection and purification. TCRdb ran its own pipeline on the public reads, namely fastp trimming at Q25 and MiXCR clone calling, and kept in-frame beta chains. Under each unique CDR3 protein, matching rows form one entry showing the most common genes and DNA. The sample yields about 600,000 distinct CDR3 sequences; about 40% were counted once. In total, the top ten clones hold about 4% of the sample. The material sequenced was peripheral blood or thyroid tissue (not recorded which). Receptor source: an adult man with Graves' hyperthyroidism.

There are many counts of this clonotype. The rearrangement uses TRBV29-1 and TRBJ1-4, with D unclear. Trimming shortened V by 7 bases and J by 2 bases, and 14 bases separated the two germline ends. The CDR3 totals 14 residues. CDR1 SQVTM and CDR2 ANQGSEA come from the germline V gene. CDR3 loop: CSAHVGSTNEKLFF. In DNA form, the CDR3 reads TGCAGCGCGCACGTAGGTTCGACTAATGAAAAACTGTTTTTT.

For this clonotype: A read error may be the cause here, since a much bigger clone is one base away. This chain links TRBV6-1 with TRBJ2-2, with D perhaps matching TRBD2 (6 bases). CDR1 is MNHNS, CDR2 SASEGT, per germline. The CDR3 consists of 14 residues. The CDR3, as DNA: TGTGCCAGCATCCTCTATCATAGGGGCGGGGAGCTGCTTTTT. Translated, it gives CASILYHRGGELLF.

With regard to this clonotype: A much larger clone is a single base away; this may be a read error. The rearrangement links TRBV3-1 to TRBJ2-7; the match to TRBD2 covers 11 bases. Per the germline V gene, CDR1 is LGHDT and CDR2 is YNNKEL (reference sequence). V was pared by 1 base and J by 3 bases, with 2 bases of the junction left unmatched. The CDR3 is made up of 15 amino acids. CDR3 sequence (DNA): TGTGCCAGCAGCCAAGGACTAGCGGGACTCTACGAGCAGTACTTC. It translates to CASSQGLAGLYEQYF.

This chain uses TRBV29-1 with TRBJ2-7, with 9 bases aligning to TRBD1. V shed 7 bases, J shed 3 bases, and the junction held 10 bases outside the gene matches. The CDR3 runs to 14 residues. Germline V CDR1 and CDR2: SQVTM, ANQGSEA. CDR3 residues: CSARKDRGFYEQYF. In DNA, the CDR3 is TGCAGCGCCCGAAAGGACAGGGGATTCTACGAGCAGTACTTC.

As for this clonotype: One junction end does not reproduce the germline sequence, and a read error may be involved. The chain has TRBV24-1 and TRBJ2-2, with D possibly being TRBD2 (6 bases). CDR1 is KGHDR, CDR2 SFDVKD, per germline. The CDR3 is made up of 15 amino acids. CDR3 region: CASSLPGTVTGELFF. The CDR3, as DNA: TGTGCCAGCAGTTTACCCGGGACTGTCACCGGGGAGCTGTTTTTT.

The chain is built from TRBV18 and TRBJ2-5; D unclear. The germline V gene has CDR1 KGHSH and CDR2 LQKENI. The V gene lost 3 bases and the J gene lost 3 bases, with 17 bases spanning the gap. CDR3 length equals 16 residues. DNA for the CDR3: TGTGCCAGCTCACCCAAAATGACGGATTCAAAAGAGACCCAGTACTTC. Amino acid sequence: CASSPKMTDSKETQYF.

This clonotype was observed at least ten times. The chain uses TRBV11-1 and TRBJ1-1; the D is unclear. Deletions cut 0 bases from V and 7 bases from J, with 6 bases between. Germline values: CDR1 SGHAT, CDR2 FQDESV (reference sequence). CDR3 length: 12 amino acids. CDR3 DNA sequence: TGTGCCAGCAGCTTAGCGGGATGTGAAGCTTTCTTT. It translates to CASSLAGCEAFF.

V and J are TRBV7-9 and TRBJ2-7, with D tentatively TRBD1 or TRBD2 (5 bases each). Trimming cost V 2 bases and J 2 bases, with 13 bases left between them. This CDR3 has 15 amino acids. Germline CDR1 SEHNR, CDR2 FQNEAQ (reference sequence). The DNA for the CDR3 is TGTGCCAGCAGCTTAAATTCGGGACGGACCTACGAGCAGTACTTC. Translated: CASSLNSGRTYEQYF.

This chain links TRBV27 with TRBJ2-2, with D unresolved. V lost 1 base and J 0 bases, leaving 6 bases between the germline ends. This CDR3 spans 15 amino acids. From germline, CDR1 is MNHEY and CDR2 SMNVEV (reference sequence). CDR3 sequence: CASSLLGSNTGELFF. The CDR3 DNA is TGTGCCAGCAGTTTATTGGGTTCGAACACCGGGGAGCTGTTTTTT.

The sample holds many counts of this clonotype. The V and J genes are TRBV4-1 and TRBJ1-1; perhaps TRBD1 as D (6 bases). The CDR3 spans 12 residues. The germline gives CDR1 MGHRA, CDR2 YSYEKL. The V end was cut by 4 bases, the J end by 9 bases, with 12 bases between. The CDR3 nucleotides read TGCGCCAGCAGCCGAGCGGGACACAAAGCTTTCTTT. Its translation is CASSRAGHKAFF.

V and J are TRBV10-3 and TRBJ2-5, with 9 positions matching TRBD1. This CDR3 has 15 residues. Germline CDR1 is ENHRY and CDR2 is SYGVKD. V shed 2 bases and J 0 bases; nucleotides not matched to a gene: 1. The CDR3 DNA follows: TGTGCCATCAGTGAGGGGACAGGGTACCAAGAGACCCAGTACTTC. It specifies CAISEGTGYQETQYF.

The rearrangement joins TRBV10-3 to TRBJ2-5; D is ambiguous. The better agreement between TRBJ2-1 and the DNA end casts doubt on the J call. The germline CDR1 and CDR2 sequences are ENHRY and SYGVKD. The CDR3 sequence is 14 residues long. Written as DNA, the CDR3 is TGTGCCATCAGTGATGGGATTGGTTACAATGAGCAGTTCTTC. It is translated as CAISDGIGYNEQFF.

The rearrangement uses TRBV19 and TRBJ2-7; perhaps TRBD1 as D (5 bases). V was shortened by 9 bases and J by 2 bases, with 23 bases between the two germline ends. The CDR3 is made up of 16 amino acids. Germline V gene lookup returns CDR1 LNHDA and CDR2 SQIVND (reference sequence). CDR3 region: CASMATAQDAAYEQYF. For the CDR3, the DNA is TGTGCCAGCATGGCGACAGCTCAAGACGCCGCCTACGAGCAGTACTTC.

This clonotype appeared many times. The rearrangement links TRBV24-1 to TRBJ1-4; D not resolved. Germline V gene lookup returns CDR1 KGHDR and CDR2 SFDVKD. CDR3 length: 13 residues. The V end lost 4 bases, the J end lost 4 bases, and 6 bases lay between the germline ends. CDR3 nucleotide sequence: TGTGCCACCAGTGACGAACATAATGAAAAACTGTTTTTT. Translating gives CATSDEHNEKLFF.

This clonotype was counted many times. This chain uses TRBV6-1 with TRBJ1-6; no clear D. Trimming stripped 4 bases from V and 12 bases from J, with 7 bases between. This CDR3 is built from 11 residues. Germline V gene sequence: CDR1 MNHNS, CDR2 SASEGT. The CDR3 coding sequence is TGTGCCAGCAGTGCGGTTGGACCCCTCCACTTT. Residues: CASSAVGPLHF.

The chain is built from TRBV12-3 or TRBV12-4 and TRBJ2-7; D is perhaps TRBD1 or TRBD2 (6 bases each). V was pared by 2 bases and J by 0 bases, with 11 bases between. This CDR3 is built from 15 residues. CDR3 DNA: TGTGCCAGCAGTTTAATCGGGGGCGCCTCCTACGAGCAGTACTTC. Encoded protein: CASSLIGGASYEQYF.

This clonotype was counted a single time. This likely comes from a read error, as the CDR3 has no conserved phenylalanine or tryptophan at its end. No DNA is shown, since the ends of the CDR3 on it are uncertain; the CDR3 is the one TCRdb lists. The rearrangement links TRBV7-9 to TRBJ2-7; the table's D call of TRBD1 was not tested on the DNA. The CDR3 extends over 14 residues, inclusive of both ends. Germline-derived CDR1 and CDR2 are SEHNR and FQNEAQ (reference sequence). The CDR3 loop is CASSLWGAGSERYL.

Points on this clonotype: No conserved phenylalanine or tryptophan ends this CDR3, so it is likely a read error. The limits of the CDR3 on the DNA are not certain, so only TCRdb's listed CDR3 is given. The chain uses TRBV7-9 and TRBJ2-6; the table gives TRBD1 as D, unverified against the DNA. The CDR3 length is 9 residues, termini included. In germline, CDR1 is SEHNR, CDR2 FQNEAQ (reference sequence). The CDR3 reads CASSLAPGQ.

The CDR3 coding sequence is TGTGCCAGCAGTGAGACCCCTCGGGGGACTGAAGCTTTCTTT. Translated: CASSETPRGTEAFF. The genes are TRBV2 and TRBJ1-1; D might be TRBD1 (5 bases). Germline V gene data show CDR1 as SNHLY and CDR2 as FYNNEI. V lost 3 bases and J 5 bases, leaving 13 bases between the germline ends. CDR3 length equals 14 residues.

At least ten counts were recorded for this clonotype. The rearrangement uses TRBV7-8 and TRBJ2-7, with a tentative D call TRBD1 (5 bases). This CDR3 region has 14 residues. CDR1 is SGHVS and CDR2 is FQNEAQ in the germline V gene. Trimming took off 5 bases at V and 3 bases at J, with 14 bases between the two ends. CDR3 nucleotides: TGTGCCAGCAGCCAGGGTGGGCGCATCTACGAGCAGTACTTC. Protein sequence: CASSQGGRIYEQYF.

Worth noting for this clonotype: One end of the junction is discordant with germline, which a read error may explain. The chain recombines TRBV14 with TRBJ2-3; the D is unclear. This CDR3 contains 15 residues. Germline V gives CDR1 SGHDN, CDR2 FVKESK. DNA of the CDR3: TGTGCCAGCAGCCAAGATCCAGCCGACACAGATACGCGGTATTTT. Protein product: CASSQDPADTDTRYF.

With regard to this clonotype: A read error may account for a junction end that differs from germline. The CDR3, as DNA: TGTGCCAGCAGTGCACCACTGCCTCAGTCCCAGCATTTT. Residues: CASSAPLPQSQHF. The gene calls are TRBV6-1 and TRBJ1-5; no clear D. The CDR3 runs to 13 residues. The germline V gene has CDR1 MNHNS and CDR2 SASEGT.